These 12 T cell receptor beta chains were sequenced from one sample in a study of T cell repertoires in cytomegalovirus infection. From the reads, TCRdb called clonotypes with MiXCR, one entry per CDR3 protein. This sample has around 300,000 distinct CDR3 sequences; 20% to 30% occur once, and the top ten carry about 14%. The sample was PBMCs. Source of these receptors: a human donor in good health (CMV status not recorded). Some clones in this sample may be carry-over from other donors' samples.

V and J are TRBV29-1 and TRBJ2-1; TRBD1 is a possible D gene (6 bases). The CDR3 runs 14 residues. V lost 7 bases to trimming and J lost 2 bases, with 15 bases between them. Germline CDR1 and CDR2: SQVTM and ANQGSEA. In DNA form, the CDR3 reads TGCAGCGGCGGCCGGACAGATACCTACAATGAGCAGTTCTTC. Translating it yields CSGGRTDTYNEQFF.

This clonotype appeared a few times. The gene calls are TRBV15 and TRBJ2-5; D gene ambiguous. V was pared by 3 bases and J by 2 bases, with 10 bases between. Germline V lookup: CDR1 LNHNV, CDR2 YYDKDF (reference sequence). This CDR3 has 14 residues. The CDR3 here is CATSSGRQQETQYF. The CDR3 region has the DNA TGTGCCACCAGCAGCGGGCGGCAACAAGAGACCCAGTACTTC.

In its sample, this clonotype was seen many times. The CDR3 DNA follows: TGTGCCAGCAGCTTAGATGAGAGACCGACCCTCAGAGGCTACACCTTC. The encoded protein is CASSLDERPTLRGYTF. The chain carries TRBV7-2 and TRBJ1-2, with unresolved D. In germline, CDR1 is SGHTA, CDR2 FQGNSA. V lost 1 base and J lost 8, with 20 bases in between. CDR3 length equals 16 residues.

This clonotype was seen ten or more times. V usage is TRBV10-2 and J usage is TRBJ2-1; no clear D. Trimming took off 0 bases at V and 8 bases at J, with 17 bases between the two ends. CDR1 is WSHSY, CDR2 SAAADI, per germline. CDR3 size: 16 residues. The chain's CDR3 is CASSESTSYPPDEQFF. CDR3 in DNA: TGCGCCAGCAGTGAGTCGACGTCCTATCCCCCCGATGAGCAGTTCTTC.

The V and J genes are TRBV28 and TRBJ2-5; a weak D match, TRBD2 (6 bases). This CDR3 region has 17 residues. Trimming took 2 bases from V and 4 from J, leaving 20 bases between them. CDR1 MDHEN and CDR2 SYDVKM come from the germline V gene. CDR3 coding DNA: TGTGCCAGCAGTTTAGGCGGCTCTTGGAGGGGCCCAGAGACCCAGTACTTC. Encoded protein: CASSLGGSWRGPETQYF.

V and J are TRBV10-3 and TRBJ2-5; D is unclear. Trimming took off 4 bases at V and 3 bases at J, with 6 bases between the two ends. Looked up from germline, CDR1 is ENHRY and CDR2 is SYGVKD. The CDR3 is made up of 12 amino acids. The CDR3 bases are TGTGCCATCAGTGGTGGGGAAGAGACCCAGTACTTC. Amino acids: CAISGGEETQYF.

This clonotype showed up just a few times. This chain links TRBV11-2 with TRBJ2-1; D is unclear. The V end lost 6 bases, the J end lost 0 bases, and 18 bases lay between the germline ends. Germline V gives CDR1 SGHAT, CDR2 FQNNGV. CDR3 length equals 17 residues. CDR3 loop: CASRTSPKDSSYNEQFF. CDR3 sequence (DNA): TGTGCCAGCAGGACATCCCCGAAGGATAGCTCCTACAATGAGCAGTTCTTC.

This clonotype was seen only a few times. The DNA of the CDR3 is TGTGCCAGTAGCAGAGGGGGGGGGACGAACACCGGGGAGCTGTTTTTT. Residues: CASSRGGGTNTGELFF. The chain employs TRBV19 and TRBJ2-2; TRBD2 is a possible D gene (7 bases). Germline V gives CDR1 LNHDA, CDR2 SQIVND (reference sequence). This CDR3 has 16 residues. Trimming left V 6 bases short and J 0 bases short, with 14 bases between.

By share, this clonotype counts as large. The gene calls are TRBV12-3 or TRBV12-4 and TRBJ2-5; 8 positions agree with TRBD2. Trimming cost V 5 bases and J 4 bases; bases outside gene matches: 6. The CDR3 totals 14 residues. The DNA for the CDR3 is TGTGCCAGCAGTCGGGAGGGGGTGAGAGAGACCCAGTACTTC. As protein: CASSREGVRETQYF.

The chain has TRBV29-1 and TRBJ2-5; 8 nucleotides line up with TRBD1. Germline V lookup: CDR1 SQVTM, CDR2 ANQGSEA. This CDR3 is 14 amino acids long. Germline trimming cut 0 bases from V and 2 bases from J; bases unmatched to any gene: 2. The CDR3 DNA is TGCAGCGTTGAAGATACAGGGGGTCAAGAGACCCAGTACTTC. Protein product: CSVEDTGGQETQYF.

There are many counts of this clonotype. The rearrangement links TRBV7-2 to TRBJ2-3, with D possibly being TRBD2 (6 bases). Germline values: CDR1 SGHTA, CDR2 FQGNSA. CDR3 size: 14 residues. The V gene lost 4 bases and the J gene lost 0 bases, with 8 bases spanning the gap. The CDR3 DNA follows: TGTGCCAGCAGCTCCGGGACTAGCACAGATACGCAGTATTTT. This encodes CASSSGTSTDTQYF.

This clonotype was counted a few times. CDR3 amino acids: CASKVWRNEQFF. The DNA of the CDR3 is TGTGCTTCGAAGGTGTGGAGGAATGAGCAGTTCTTC. The chain is built from TRBV7-7 and TRBJ2-1; a weak D match, TRBD2 (5 bases). The CDR3 runs 12 residues. Germline values: CDR1 SSHAT, CDR2 FNYEAQ (reference sequence).